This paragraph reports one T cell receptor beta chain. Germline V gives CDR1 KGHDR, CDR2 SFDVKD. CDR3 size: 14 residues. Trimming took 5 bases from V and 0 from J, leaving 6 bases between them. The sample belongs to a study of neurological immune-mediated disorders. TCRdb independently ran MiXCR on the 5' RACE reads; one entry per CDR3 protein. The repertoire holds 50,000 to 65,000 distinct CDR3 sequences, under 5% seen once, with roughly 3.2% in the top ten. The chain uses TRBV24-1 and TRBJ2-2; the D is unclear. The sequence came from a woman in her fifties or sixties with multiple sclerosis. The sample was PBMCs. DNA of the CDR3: TGTGCCACCAGTGCGAGGCCGAACACCGGGGAGCTGTTTTTT. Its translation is CATSARPNTGELFF.